The clone carrying this T cell receptor beta chain showed up just a few times. Its antigen is currently unknown. Trimming cost V 5 bases and J 2 bases, with 20 bases left between them. Germline V gene data show CDR1 as SEHNR and CDR2 as FQNEAQ (reference sequence). The CDR3 sequence is 17 residues long. This entry is derived from a study of cytomegalovirus exposure and HLA in healthy donors. Amplification used 60 Vbeta primers and 13 Jbeta primers. Profiling relied on immunoSEQ multiplex PCR, and the TCRdb table lists in-frame clones only, not all of them. The table includes 150,000 or so clones, approximately 80% detected once. General study findings and limits: Further analysis, carried out later, found HLA-associated TCR beta chains more clonally expanded than equally common other chains. Within the data, a cluster of highly shared sequence variants was likely a sequencing artifact.

The clonotype was recovered from a man aged 35-49 years in good health and CMV-seropositive. Sequencing was done on a sample of PBMCs. The chain has TRBV7-9 and TRBJ2-3; perhaps TRBD1 as D (6 bases). The CDR3 spells CASSPGVSPLSTDTQYF. The DNA for the CDR3 is TGTGCCAGCAGCCCAGGGGTCTCCCCACTGTCCACAGATACGCAGTATTTT.